Presented here are 28 T cell receptor beta chains from one specimen sequenced in a study of T-cell reconstitution after alpha-beta-depleted transplantation in children. As it was prepared, the TCRbeta library received unique molecular identifiers. TCRdb ran MiXCR on the PCR reads and lists one entry per CDR3 protein. The sample contains 250,000 to 400,000 distinct CDR3 sequences, around 20% of which appear only once. Sequenced material: PBMCs, mostly from graft donor cells, taken 180 days after TCRalphabeta/CD19-depleted stem cell transplant. Receptor source: a male patient younger than 18 who had a stem cell transplant for acute lymphoblastic leukemia, so the T cells may come from the graft donor.

The rearrangement links TRBV4-1 to TRBJ2-5; 8 nucleotides line up with TRBD2. This CDR3 spans 18 amino acids. J lost 5 bases, V lost 0 bases, and 14 bases had no gene match. Per germline, CDR1 MGHRA and CDR2 YSYEKL. CDR3 loop: CASSQENGVAGLRETQYF. In DNA form, the CDR3 reads TGCGCCAGCAGCCAAGAAAACGGAGTAGCGGGGTTGAGGGAGACCCAGTACTTC.

The rearrangement links TRBV4-1 to TRBJ1-5; TRBD1 is a possible D gene (5 bases). CDR3 length: 18 amino acids. Per the germline V gene, CDR1 is MGHRA and CDR2 is YSYEKL. Trimming shortened V by 4 bases and J by 0 bases, and 19 bases separated the two germline ends. DNA of the CDR3: TGCGCCAGCAGCCGCTTCTCAAGGGCAGGGCTTAGCAATCAGCCCCAGCATTTT. This gives the protein CASSRFSRAGLSNQPQHF.

The J gene is TRBJ1-5, the V gene TRBV6-2 or TRBV6-3; D is unresolved. Per germline, CDR1 MNHEY and CDR2 SVGEGT. Trimming cost V 6 bases and J 0 bases, with 9 bases left between them. The CDR3 contains 14 residues. CDR3 sequence: CASRPINSNQPQHF. The CDR3 coding sequence is TGTGCCAGCAGACCAATAAATAGCAATCAGCCCCAGCATTTT.

This clonotype was counted only a few times. CDR3 region: CSASRTGTPGYEQYF. CDR3 bases: TGCAGTGCTAGCCGCACCGGGACACCCGGGTACGAGCAGTACTTC. The chain couples TRBV20-1 to TRBJ2-7, with a possible D match to TRBD1 (6 bases). Germline V gives CDR1 DFQATT, CDR2 SNEGSKA (reference sequence). The CDR3 length is 15 residues. Trimming took off 3 bases at V and 4 bases at J, with 19 bases between the two ends.

There are a few counts of this clonotype. This chain joins TRBV18 and TRBJ2-7; unclear D gene. V was pared by 9 bases and J by 0 bases, with 21 bases between. The CDR3 runs 16 residues. Germline CDR1 is KGHSH and CDR2 is LQKENI. The CDR3 nucleotides read TGTGCCAGTAAACCCGTGGCCGGCTCTAGCTCCTACGAGCAGTACTTC. It specifies CASKPVAGSSSYEQYF.

V and J are TRBV6-2 or TRBV6-3 and TRBJ1-5; tentative D call: TRBD1 (6 bases). The CDR3 is made up of 16 amino acids. Germline assignment: CDR1 MNHEY and CDR2 SVGEGT. With 5 bases removed from V and 6 bases from J, the gap between germline ends came to 20 bases. CDR3 amino acids: CASSALRGASGQPQHF. The CDR3 DNA sequence: TGTGCCAGCAGTGCGTTACGGGGGGCTTCGGGTCAGCCCCAGCATTTT.

The chain couples TRBV5-6 to TRBJ1-6; 9 nucleotides align to TRBD1. The J segment lost 7 bases and the V segment lost 1 base, leaving 9 bases of the junction unmatched. CDR1 is SGHDT and CDR2 is YYEEEE in the germline V gene. The CDR3 totals 17 residues. The CDR3 protein is CASSLLGQGLPNSPLHF. DNA of the CDR3: TGTGCCAGCAGCTTGTTGGGACAGGGTTTACCGAATTCACCCCTCCACTTT. The full variable domain, with the rest looked up from reference TRBV5-6 and TRBJ1-6, is DAGVTQSPTHLIKTRGQQVTLRCSPKSGHDTVSWYQQALGQGPQFIFQYYEEEERQRGNFPDRFSGHQFPNYSSELNVNALLLGDSALYLCASSLLGQGLPNSPLHFGNGTRLTVT.

This clonotype was picked up a small number of times. J is TRBJ1-4 and V is TRBV12-3 or TRBV12-4; no clear D gene. V shed 3 bases and J shed 6 bases, with 5 bases lying between them. The CDR3 is made up of 12 amino acids. The CDR3 sequence is CASSLMDEKLFF. The CDR3 nucleotides are TGTGCCAGCAGTTTGATGGATGAAAAACTGTTTTTT.

This clonotype has only a few counts. This rearrangement joins TRBV10-2 to TRBJ2-3, with D possibly being TRBD1 (5 bases). This CDR3 is built from 15 residues. Germline values: CDR1 WSHSY, CDR2 SAAADI. V lost 2 bases and J 6 bases, leaving 15 bases between the germline ends. CDR3 sequence (DNA): TGCGCCAGCAGTGAGCACAGGTGGGCGGCTGATACGCAGTATTTT. This translates into CASSEHRWAADTQYF.

This clonotype has more than one count but fewer than ten. The V call is TRBV15, the J call TRBJ2-7; D is undetermined. The CDR3 length is 14 residues. Germline lookup yields CDR1 LNHNV and CDR2 YYDKDF (reference sequence). V was pared by 3 bases and J by 0 bases, with 9 bases between. The CDR3 coding sequence is TGTGCCACCAGCAGCCGGACGGGCTCCTACGAGCAGTACTTC. Protein sequence: CATSSRTGSYEQYF.

V gene TRBV5-4 combines with J gene TRBJ2-1; D not resolved. The germline CDR1 and CDR2 sequences are SGHNT and YYREEE (reference sequence). The length of the CDR3 is 13 residues. V was trimmed by 7 bases and J by 9 bases, leaving 17 bases between them. CDR3 sequence (DNA): TGTGCCAGCCCTAGTAGTGTTTTCGGTGAGCAGTTCTTC. As protein: CASPSSVFGEQFF.

The chain couples TRBV2 to TRBJ2-6; tentatively, D is TRBD1 (5 bases). The CDR3 runs 13 residues. CDR1 and CDR2 (germline): SNHLY, FYNNEI. Trimming removed 3 bases at V and 8 bases at J, with 8 bases between. The CDR3 protein is CASSDQGTNVLTF. CDR3 DNA sequence: TGTGCCAGCAGTGACCAGGGAACCAACGTCCTGACTTTC.

This clonotype was seen only a few times. The V call is TRBV5-1, the J call TRBJ1-5; 7 bases are a match to TRBD1. The germline V gene has CDR1 SGHRS and CDR2 YFSETQ. This CDR3 has 15 amino acids. V gave up 4 bases and J gave up 5 bases; unmatched junction bases: 9. The CDR3 nucleotides read TGCGCCAGCAGCCCCTGGACAGGTCGGGATCAGCCCCAGCATTTT. Its translation: CASSPWTGRDQPQHF.

The rearrangement joins TRBV29-1 to TRBJ2-7; tentatively, D is TRBD1 (6 bases). V dropped 3 bases and J dropped 3 bases, with 12 bases sitting between them. This CDR3 spans 13 amino acids. The germline CDR1 and CDR2 sequences are SQVTM and ANQGSEA. The CDR3 is CSVEQGTNYEQYF. The CDR3, as DNA: TGCAGCGTTGAGCAGGGGACAAACTACGAGCAGTACTTC.

This clonotype was seen more than once but under ten times. The gene calls are TRBV7-9 and TRBJ2-7; 12 bases map to TRBD1. Germline V CDR1 and CDR2: SEHNR, FQNEAQ (reference sequence). V lost 5 bases to trimming and J lost 3 bases; unmatched junction nucleotides: 8. The CDR3 runs 16 residues. The DNA of the CDR3 is TGTGCCAGCAGCACTGGGACAGGGGGCTACATCTACGAGCAGTACTTC. Residues: CASSTGTGGYIYEQYF.

This clonotype was seen only a few times. The rearrangement joins TRBV5-1 to TRBJ2-3; D is unresolved. V was trimmed by 4 bases and J by 4 bases, leaving 16 bases between them. The CDR3 contains 15 residues. Germline lookup yields CDR1 SGHRS and CDR2 YFSETQ. The chain's CDR3 is CASSPRPPRSDTQYF. CDR3 nucleotide sequence: TGCGCCAGCAGCCCGCGACCGCCACGTTCAGATACGCAGTATTTT.

The sample holds a few counts of this clonotype. This chain joins TRBV19 and TRBJ1-1, with D possibly matching TRBD1 (5 bases). The V end lost 3 bases, the J end lost 1 base, and 12 bases lay between the germline ends. Looked up from germline, CDR1 is LNHDA and CDR2 is SQIVND (reference sequence). The CDR3 sequence is 15 residues long. Here the CDR3 DNA reads TGTGCCAGTAGTATGCTCTTCACAGGGAACACTGAAGCTTTCTTT. Protein product: CASSMLFTGNTEAFF.

This chain joins TRBV9 and TRBJ2-5; 7 positions match TRBD2. Germline CDR1 is SGDLS and CDR2 is YYNGEE. V lost 4 bases and J lost 2; bases outside the gene matches: 5. This CDR3 spans 14 amino acids. The CDR3 here is CASSSVGGQETQYF. Written as DNA, the CDR3 is TGTGCCAGCAGCTCGGTGGGGGGGCAAGAGACCCAGTACTTC.

This clonotype was picked up a small number of times. The chain recombines TRBV12-3 or TRBV12-4 with TRBJ2-5, with TRBD2 identical over 7 bases. The CDR3 runs to 15 residues. The V segment lost 2 bases and the J segment 4 bases; nucleotides outside the gene matches: 7. The CDR3 region is CASSLYKTGGETQYF. CDR3 sequence (DNA): TGTGCCAGCAGTTTATATAAGACGGGGGGAGAGACCCAGTACTTC.

The rearrangement joins TRBV7-8 to TRBJ1-2; D is possibly TRBD1 (5 bases). V lost 1 base and J lost 0, with 9 bases in between. Germline loops: CDR1 SGHVS, CDR2 FQNEAQ. The CDR3 extends over 15 amino acids. In nucleotides, the CDR3 is TGTGCCAGCAGCTTAGTCCAGGGTCCTAACTATGGCTACACCTTC. This codes for CASSLVQGPNYGYTF.

This clonotype was seen a handful of times. The chain employs TRBV15 and TRBJ2-2; 7 nucleotides match TRBD2. Trimming removed 8 bases from V and 5 bases from J; junction bases left unmatched: 8. CDR3 length equals 14 residues. CDR1 LNHNV and CDR2 YYDKDF come from the germline V gene (reference sequence). In DNA form, the CDR3 reads TGTGCCACCGGCCCTAGCGGTCGGACCGGGGAGCTGTTTTTT. Amino acid sequence: CATGPSGRTGELFF.

This clonotype was detected a few times. This chain joins TRBV5-1 and TRBJ2-2, with 8 bases identical to TRBD2. Germline-derived CDR1 and CDR2 are SGHRS and YFSETQ. The CDR3 is 17 amino acids. The J segment lost 0 bases and the V segment lost 0 bases, leaving 4 bases of the junction unmatched. CDR3: CASSLVAGGANTGELFF. The CDR3 coding sequence is TGCGCCAGCAGCTTGGTGGCGGGGGGAGCGAACACCGGGGAGCTGTTTTTT. Combining the CDR3 with reference TRBV5-1 and TRBJ2-2 gives the whole variable domain KAGVTQTPRYLIKTRGQQVTLSCSPISGHRSVSWYQQTPGQGLQFLFEYFSETQRNKGNFPGRFSGRQFSNSRSEMNVSTLELGDSALYLCASSLVAGGANTGELFFGEGSRLTVL.

This clonotype was found a few times. The V call is TRBV7-9, the J call TRBJ2-2; D is tentatively TRBD1 or TRBD2 (5 bases each). Germline assignment: CDR1 SEHNR and CDR2 FQNEAQ (reference sequence). The ends were cut back, 1 base at V and 0 bases at J, with 9 bases in the middle. This CDR3 contains 16 residues. Here the CDR3 DNA reads TGTGCCAGCAGCTTAGGTTTGGGACCGAACACCGGGGAGCTGTTTTTT. Translated, it gives CASSLGLGPNTGELFF.

This clonotype turned up a few times. This rearrangement joins TRBV6-5 to TRBJ1-4; 7 bases are a match to TRBD1. This CDR3 contains 15 residues. Trimming took 3 bases from V and 7 from J; bases not matched to a gene: 8. Germline lookup yields CDR1 MNHEY and CDR2 SVGAGI. As DNA, the CDR3 is TGTGCCAGCAGTTATAGGACAGGTTGGGGTGAAAAACTGTTTTTT. Its protein product is CASSYRTGWGEKLFF.

This clonotype was detected a few times. The V call is TRBV20-1, the J call TRBJ2-1, with D perhaps TRBD2 (7 bases). V dropped 3 bases and J dropped 3 bases, with 15 bases sitting between them. The CDR3 runs to 15 residues. Per the germline V gene, CDR1 is DFQATT and CDR2 is SNEGSKA (reference sequence). The CDR3 is CSARGAGAFYNEQFF. DNA of the CDR3: TGCAGTGCTAGGGGGGCGGGAGCCTTCTACAATGAGCAGTTCTTC.

The chain couples TRBV29-1 to TRBJ1-2; D possibly corresponds to TRBD1 (6 bases). Trimming took 3 bases from V and 1 from J, leaving 15 bases between them. CDR3 length: 15 amino acids. Germline V gene lookup returns CDR1 SQVTM and CDR2 ANQGSEA. CDR3 nucleotides: TGCAGCGTTGAGAGTAGGACAGACCTTAACTATGGCTACACCTTC. Protein product: CSVESRTDLNYGYTF.

V is TRBV7-3 and J is TRBJ2-1; D is undetermined. The length of the CDR3 is 13 residues. V shed 5 bases and J shed 7 bases, with 12 bases lying between them. The germline V gene encodes CDR1 SGHTA and CDR2 FQGTGA. CDR3 sequence (DNA): TGTGCCAGCAGCCCCCAAGAAGGGAATGAGCAGTTCTTC. This encodes CASSPQEGNEQFF.

This clonotype has only a few counts. The chain has TRBV2 and TRBJ2-1; perhaps TRBD2 as D (6 bases). V lost 6 bases and J lost 4, with 22 bases in between. There are 17 residues in the CDR3. Germline V gene lookup returns CDR1 SNHLY and CDR2 FYNNEI. CDR3 DNA sequence: TGTGCCAGCAGCGGAATGTCTGTGGGACTGGGGTACAATGAGCAGTTCTTC. Protein sequence: CASSGMSVGLGYNEQFF.